This entry lists 5 T cell receptor beta chains sequenced from one sample in a study of Ad26.COV2.S vaccination and SARS-CoV-2 variants. The repertoire was sequenced with immunoSEQ multiplex PCR; TCRdb's copy has only in-frame clones and lacks some. Among 300,000 to 400,000 clones listed, more than 75% were seen once. Noted treatment: roughly 20 received Ad26.COV2.S at low or high dose, single or two shots; 5 received placebo; per-sample allocation not given. Samples analyzed were those drawn on day 63 after the first vaccine or placebo injection. The sample here was peripheral blood, taken in a trial of Ad26.COV2.S vaccine versus placebo. All receptors derive from a person aged 18-65 years who received the Ad26.COV2.S COVID-19 vaccine or a placebo.

The J gene is TRBJ1-4, the V gene TRBV18; TRBD1 matches at 9 bases. The trim removed 6 bases at V and 14 bases at J, leaving 4 bases unmatched. The CDR3 totals 11 residues. Germline V gene data show CDR1 as KGHSH and CDR2 as LQKENI. The CDR3 DNA is TGTGCCAGCTCGGGACAGGGTGGCCTGTTTTTT. Amino acid sequence: CASSGQGGLFF.

J is TRBJ2-7 and V is TRBV15; a weak D match, TRBD1 (6 bases). Per germline, CDR1 LNHNV and CDR2 YYDKDF (reference sequence). V was shortened by 3 bases and J by 5 bases, with 8 bases between the two germline ends. The CDR3 is made up of 12 amino acids. The CDR3 is CATSRDRHEQYF. The CDR3 DNA reads as TGTGCCACCAGCAGGGACAGACACGAGCAGTACTTC.

CDR3 sequence reads: CASSFSGPYGYTF. In DNA form, the CDR3 reads TGTGCCAGCAGTTTCTCGGGGCCCTATGGCTACACCTTC. The chain employs TRBV6-5 and TRBJ1-2; D is perhaps TRBD1 (5 bases). Trimming took off 4 bases at V and 4 bases at J, with 10 bases between the two ends. CDR3 length equals 13 residues. Germline assignment: CDR1 MNHEY and CDR2 SVGAGI.

Note on this clone: One junction end does not reproduce the germline sequence, and a read error may be involved. The CDR3 protein is CASSRGGARVF. CDR3 nucleotides: TGTGCCAGCAGCCGGGGGGGCGCCCGGGTCTTC. This chain links TRBV25-1 with TRBJ2-1, with 8 bases matching TRBD2. Germline CDR1 is MGHDK and CDR2 is SYGVNS. The length of the CDR3 is 11 residues.

The V gene is TRBV5-1, the J gene TRBJ2-3; 8 nucleotides line up with TRBD2. With V trimmed by 0 bases and J by 1 base, 4 bases remained unmatched. This CDR3 comprises 16 residues. Per the germline V gene, CDR1 is SGHRS and CDR2 is YFSETQ. CDR3 in DNA: TGCGCCAGCAGCTTGGCCGGAGCGGGGGGCACAGATACGCAGTATTTT. Its translation: CASSLAGAGGTDTQYF.